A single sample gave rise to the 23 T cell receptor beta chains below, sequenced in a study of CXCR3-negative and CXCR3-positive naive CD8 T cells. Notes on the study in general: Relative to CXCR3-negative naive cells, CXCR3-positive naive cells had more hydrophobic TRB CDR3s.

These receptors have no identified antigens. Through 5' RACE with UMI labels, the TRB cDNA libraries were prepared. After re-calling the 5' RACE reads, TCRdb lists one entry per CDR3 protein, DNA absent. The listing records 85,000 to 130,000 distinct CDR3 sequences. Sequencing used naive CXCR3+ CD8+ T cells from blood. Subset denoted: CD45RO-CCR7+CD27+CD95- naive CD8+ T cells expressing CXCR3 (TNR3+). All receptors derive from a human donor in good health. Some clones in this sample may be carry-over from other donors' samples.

The CDR3 reads CASSFRTTYEQYF. This chain uses TRBV5-5 with TRBJ2-7. The germline V gene encodes CDR1 SGHKS and CDR2 YYEKEE (reference sequence). This CDR3 has 13 amino acids.

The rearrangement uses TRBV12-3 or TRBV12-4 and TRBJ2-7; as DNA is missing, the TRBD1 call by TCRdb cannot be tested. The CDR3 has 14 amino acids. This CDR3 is CASSGTGSSYEQYF.

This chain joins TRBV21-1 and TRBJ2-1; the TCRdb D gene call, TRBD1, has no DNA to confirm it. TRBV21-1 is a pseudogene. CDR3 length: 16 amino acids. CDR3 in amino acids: CASSKRHGAQGDEQFF.

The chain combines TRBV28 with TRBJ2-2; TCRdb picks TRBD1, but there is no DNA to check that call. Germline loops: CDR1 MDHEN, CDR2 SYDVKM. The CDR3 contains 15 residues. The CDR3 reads CASSLDSSTAGELFF. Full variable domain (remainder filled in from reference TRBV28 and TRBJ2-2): DVKVTQSSRYLVKRTGEKVFLECVQDMDHENMFWYRQDPGLGLRLIYFSYDVKMKEKGDIPEGYSVSREKKERFSLILESASTNQTSMYLCASSLDSSTAGELFFGEGSRLTVL.

The CDR3 sequence is CASSLSRGPPVDTQYF. The chain combines TRBV27 with TRBJ2-3; the D call of TRBD1 rests on TCRdb alone, since no DNA is present to check it. CDR3 size: 16 residues. CDR1 and CDR2 (germline): MNHEY, SMNVEV (reference sequence).

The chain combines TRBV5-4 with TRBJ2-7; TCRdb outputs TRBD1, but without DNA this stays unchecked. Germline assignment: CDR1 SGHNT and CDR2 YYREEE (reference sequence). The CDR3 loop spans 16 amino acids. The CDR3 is CASSSGQGSASYEQYF. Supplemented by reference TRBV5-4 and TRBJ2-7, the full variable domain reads ETGVTQSPTHLIKTRGQQVTLRCSSQSGHNTVSWYQQALGQGPQFIFQYYREEENGRGNFPPRFSGLQFPNYSSELNVNALELDDSALYLCASSSGQGSASYEQYFGPGTRLTVT.

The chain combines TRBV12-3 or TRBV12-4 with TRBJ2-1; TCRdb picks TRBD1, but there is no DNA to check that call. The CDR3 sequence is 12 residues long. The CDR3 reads CASRFTGDEQFF.

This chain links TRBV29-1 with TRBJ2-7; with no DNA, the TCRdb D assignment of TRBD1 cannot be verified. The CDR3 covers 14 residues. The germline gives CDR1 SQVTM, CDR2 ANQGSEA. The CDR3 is CSVAPTGEINEQYF.

CDR3 loop: CSVAPPAGRDTEAFF. The V gene is TRBV29-1, the J gene TRBJ1-1. Germline-derived CDR1 and CDR2 are SQVTM and ANQGSEA. The CDR3 length is 15 residues.

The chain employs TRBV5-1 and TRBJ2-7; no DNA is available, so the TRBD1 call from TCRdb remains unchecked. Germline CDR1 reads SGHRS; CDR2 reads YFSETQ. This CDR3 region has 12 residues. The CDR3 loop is CASSSPGGEQYF.

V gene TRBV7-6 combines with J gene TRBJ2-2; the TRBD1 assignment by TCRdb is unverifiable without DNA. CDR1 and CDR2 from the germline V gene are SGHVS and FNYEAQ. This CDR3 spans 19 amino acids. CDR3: CASSLTGGRTILNTGELFF.

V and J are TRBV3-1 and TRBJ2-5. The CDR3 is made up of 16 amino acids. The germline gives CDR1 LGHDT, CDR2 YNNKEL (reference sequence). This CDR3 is CASSQDLAGAQETQYF.

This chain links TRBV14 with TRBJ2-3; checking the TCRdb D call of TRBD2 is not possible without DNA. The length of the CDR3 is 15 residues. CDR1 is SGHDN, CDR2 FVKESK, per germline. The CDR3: CASSSGTEGPDTQYF.

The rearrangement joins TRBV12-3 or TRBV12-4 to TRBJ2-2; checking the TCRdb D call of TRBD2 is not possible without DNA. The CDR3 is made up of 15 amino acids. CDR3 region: CASSPRQEGAGELFF.

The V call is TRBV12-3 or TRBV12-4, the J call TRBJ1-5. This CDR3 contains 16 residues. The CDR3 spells CASSLGLGLGNQPQHF.

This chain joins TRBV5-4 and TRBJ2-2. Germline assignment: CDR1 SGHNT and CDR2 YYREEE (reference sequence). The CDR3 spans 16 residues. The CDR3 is CASSLSQALNTGELFF.

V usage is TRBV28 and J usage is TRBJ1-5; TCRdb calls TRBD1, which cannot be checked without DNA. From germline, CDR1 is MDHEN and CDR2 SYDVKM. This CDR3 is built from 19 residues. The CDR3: CASSLFTYREGASNQPQHF.

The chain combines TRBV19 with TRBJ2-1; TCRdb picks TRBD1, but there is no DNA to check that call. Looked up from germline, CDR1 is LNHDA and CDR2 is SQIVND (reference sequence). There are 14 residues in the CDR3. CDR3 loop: CASSLRDSYNEQFF.

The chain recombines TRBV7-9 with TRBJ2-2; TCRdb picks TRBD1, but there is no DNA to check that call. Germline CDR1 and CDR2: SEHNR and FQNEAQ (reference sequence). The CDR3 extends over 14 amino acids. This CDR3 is CASSLEGRTGELFF. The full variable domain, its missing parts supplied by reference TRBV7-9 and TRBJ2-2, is DTGVSQNPRHKITKRGQNVTFRCDPISEHNRLYWYRQTLGQGPEFLTYFQNEAQLEKSRLLSDRFSAERPKGSFSTLEIQRTEQGDSAMYLCASSLEGRTGELFFGEGSRLTVL.

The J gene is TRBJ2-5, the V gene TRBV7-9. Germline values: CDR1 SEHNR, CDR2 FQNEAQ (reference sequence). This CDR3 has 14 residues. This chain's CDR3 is CASSPTYLRETQYF.

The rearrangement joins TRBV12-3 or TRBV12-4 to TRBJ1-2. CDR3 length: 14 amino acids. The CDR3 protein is CASSLKGLDYGYTF.

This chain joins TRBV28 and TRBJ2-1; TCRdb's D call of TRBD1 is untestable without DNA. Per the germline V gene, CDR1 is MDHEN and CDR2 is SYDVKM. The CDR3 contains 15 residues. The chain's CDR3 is CASTMGGSSYNEQFF.

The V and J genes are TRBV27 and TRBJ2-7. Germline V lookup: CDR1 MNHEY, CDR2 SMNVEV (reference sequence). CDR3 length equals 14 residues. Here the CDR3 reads CASSLKGSAYEQYF.